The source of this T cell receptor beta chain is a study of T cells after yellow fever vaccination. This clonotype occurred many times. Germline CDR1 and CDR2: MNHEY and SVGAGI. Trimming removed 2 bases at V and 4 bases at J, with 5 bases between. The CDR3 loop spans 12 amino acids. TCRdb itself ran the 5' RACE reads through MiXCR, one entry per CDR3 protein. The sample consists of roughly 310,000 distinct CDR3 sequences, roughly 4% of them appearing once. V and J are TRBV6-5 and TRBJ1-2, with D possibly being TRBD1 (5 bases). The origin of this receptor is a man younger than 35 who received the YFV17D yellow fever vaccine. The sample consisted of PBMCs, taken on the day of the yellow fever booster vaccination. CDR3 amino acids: CASSYRGYGYTF. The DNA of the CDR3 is TGTGCCAGCAGTTACAGGGGCTATGGCTACACCTTC.